Presented here are 9 T cell receptor beta chains from one specimen sequenced in a study of T cell responses to AZD1222 COVID-19 vaccine. The repertoire was sequenced with immunoSEQ multiplex PCR; TCRdb's copy has only in-frame clones and lacks some. The table lists around 120,000 clones, over 75% of them singletons, with about 6% in the top ten. This material consisted of peripheral blood, taken on day 0 of AZD1222 vaccination. The receptors were gathered from an adult in good health.

The V and J genes are TRBV29-1 and TRBJ1-4, with D unclear. Trimming shortened V by 4 bases and J by 4 bases, and 10 bases separated the two germline ends. Germline-derived CDR1 and CDR2 are SQVTM and ANQGSEA. CDR3 length: 13 amino acids. The DNA for the CDR3 is TGCAGCGTTGGGTACAGTATTAATGAAAAACTGTTTTTT. Protein product: CSVGYSINEKLFF.

This clone was found once. The genes are TRBV19 and TRBJ2-1, with 7 bases fitting TRBD2. J gave up 2 bases and V 3 bases, and 7 bases lay outside the gene matches. This CDR3 has 16 amino acids. Germline V gene sequence: CDR1 LNHDA, CDR2 SQIVND (reference sequence). In DNA form, the CDR3 reads TGTGCCAGTAGTATGACGGCTAGCGGTACCTACAATGAGCAGTTCTTC. This gives the protein CASSMTASGTYNEQFF.

This chain links TRBV7-9 with TRBJ1-1; tentative D call: TRBD1 (6 bases). Trimming took off 5 bases at V and 13 bases at J, with 26 bases between the two ends. Germline V lookup: CDR1 SEHNR, CDR2 FQNEAQ (reference sequence). This CDR3 is built from 15 residues. CDR3 bases: TGTGCCAGCAGCCCGTTGGGGGGGCGCAGCCGAAGGGGTTTCTTT. As protein: CASSPLGGRSRRGFF.

V is TRBV7-8 and J is TRBJ2-2; 10 bases are a match to TRBD2. CDR1 is SGHVS and CDR2 is FQNEAQ in the germline V gene. The CDR3 has 15 amino acids. The junction had 6 bases not matched to a gene; V was cut back by 5 bases and J by 6 bases. CDR3 bases: TGTGCCAGCAGCCCGAGCGGGGGGGCGTCCGGGGAGCTGTTTTTT. Amino acid sequence: CASSPSGGASGELFF.

This chain uses TRBV13 with TRBJ1-2; 9 nucleotides agree with TRBD1. With 7 bases clipped from V and 5 bases from J, the junction kept 8 bases outside the gene matches. The CDR3 runs 14 residues. Germline assignment: CDR1 PRHDT and CDR2 FYEKMQ (reference sequence). CDR3 sequence reads: CASTAGTGTYGYTF. Here the CDR3 DNA reads TGTGCCAGCACCGCCGGGACAGGGACTTATGGCTACACCTTC.

J is TRBJ1-3 and V is TRBV6-6; TRBD1 matches at 8 bases. With V trimmed by 6 bases and J by 3 bases, 4 bases remained unmatched. This CDR3 has 14 amino acids. The germline V gene encodes CDR1 MNHNY and CDR2 SVGAGI (reference sequence). The CDR3 nucleotides read TGTGCCAGCAGAAACAGGGGGTATGGAAACACCATATATTTT. Residues: CASRNRGYGNTIYF.

This sequence joins TRBV5-1 and TRBJ1-6, with a tentative D call TRBD1 (5 bases). Germline loops: CDR1 SGHRS, CDR2 YFSETQ. The CDR3 consists of 15 residues. The V gene lost 0 bases and the J gene lost 6 bases, with 10 bases spanning the gap. CDR3 protein: CASSLAGDRNSPLHF. The CDR3 bases are TGCGCCAGCAGCTTGGCCGGGGACCGTAATTCACCCCTCCACTTT.

The V call is TRBV5-6, the J call TRBJ1-2, with 7 bases that match TRBD1. V was clipped by 2 bases and J by 4 bases; unmatched bases: 8. Germline V CDR1 and CDR2: SGHDT, YYEEEE. This CDR3 is built from 15 residues. The CDR3 sequence is CASSLFLGGSYGYTF. CDR3 DNA: TGTGCCAGCAGCTTATTTTTAGGGGGCTCCTATGGCTACACCTTC.

This chain uses TRBV7-9 with TRBJ1-2; no reliable D call. CDR3 length equals 11 residues. Germline lookup yields CDR1 SEHNR and CDR2 FQNEAQ (reference sequence). Deletions cut 6 bases from V and 11 bases from J, with 13 bases between. The CDR3 reads CASSPPPSYTF. In DNA, the CDR3 is TGTGCCAGCAGTCCGCCCCCTAGTTACACCTTC.